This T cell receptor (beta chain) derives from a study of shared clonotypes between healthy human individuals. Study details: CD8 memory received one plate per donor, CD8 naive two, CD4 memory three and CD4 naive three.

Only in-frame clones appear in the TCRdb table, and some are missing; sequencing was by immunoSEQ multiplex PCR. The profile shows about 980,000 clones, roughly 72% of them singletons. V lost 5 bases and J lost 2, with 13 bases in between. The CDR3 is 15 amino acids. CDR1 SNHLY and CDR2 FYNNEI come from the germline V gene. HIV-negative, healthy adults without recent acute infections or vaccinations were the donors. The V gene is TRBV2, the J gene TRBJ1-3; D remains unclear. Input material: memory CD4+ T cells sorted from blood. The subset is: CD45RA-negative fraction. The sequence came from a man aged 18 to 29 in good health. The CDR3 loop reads CASSLAATPGNTIYF. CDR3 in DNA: TGTGCCAGCAGTTTGGCAGCCACCCCTGGAAACACCATATATTTT.